Sequencing of this T cell receptor beta chain was carried out in a study of cytomegalovirus exposure and HLA in healthy donors. 13 Jbeta primers and 60 Vbeta primers were used for the PCR. The method was immunoSEQ multiplex PCR; TCRdb's version includes in-frame clones alone and lacks a portion of them. The sample consists of around 220,000 clones, 65% to 90% of them appearing once. Per the germline V gene, CDR1 is LGHNA and CDR2 is YNFKEQ. The J segment lost 9 bases and the V segment lost 1 base, leaving 13 bases of the junction unmatched. The CDR3 runs 17 residues. Sequencing was done on a sample of PBMCs. The TCR comes from a girl aged 5 to 17 in good health and CMV-seronegative. The chain combines TRBV4-2 with TRBJ1-2; 11 bases are a match to TRBD1. CDR3 coding DNA: TGTGCCAGCAGCCAAGCTACCATGGACAGGGGGCCTATGCGCTACACCTTC. Its translation: CASSQATMDRGPMRYTF.